These T cell receptor beta chains were read from a single sample in a study of blood T cell repertoires in COVID-19. The assay was immunoSEQ multiplex PCR, and TCRdb's table has in-frame clones only and misses some. Of 160,000 or so clones detected, 82% appear once; the ten largest clones hold roughly 18%. The sample consisted of PBMCs or T cells enriched from blood (not recorded which). These TCRs come from a man in his sixties who had recovered from COVID-19. Each CDR3 is given with its conserved first and last residue. A D gene is named only where the DNA matches it firmly. A clone size is listed for some rows: how often the clone was seen (once, few, many), or a class if it is expanded.

J,D,size,V,DNA,CDR3
TRBJ2-6,TRBD1,NA,TRBV15,TGTGCCACCAGCATCGACAGGGCTGGGGCCAACGTCCTGACTTTC,CATSIDRAGANVLTF
TRBJ2-7,TRBD2,once,TRBV3-1/TRBV3-2,TGTGCCAGCAGCCTGTCCTCCCGGACTAGAGGAGAATACGAGCAGTACTTC,CASSLSSRTRGEYEQYF
TRBJ2-1,NA,NA,TRBV9,TGTGCCAGCAGCGTAGGAGGCGTCTACAATGAGCAGTTCTTC,CASSVGGVYNEQFF
TRBJ1-1,NA,NA,TRBV12-3/TRBV12-4,TGTGCCAGCAGTTGGGACACTCGTTATGAAGCTTTCTTT,CASSWDTRYEAFF
TRBJ2-6,NA,NA,TRBV5-1,TGCGCCAGCAGCTTGTTTGGTTGGCAGGGGCTTGGGGCCAACGTCCTGACTTTC,CASSLFGWQGLGANVLTF
TRBJ1-5,NA,NA,TRBV18,TGTGCCAGCTCCACAGGTTCTAGCAATCAGCCCCAGCATTTT,CASSTGSSNQPQHF
TRBJ2-7,TRBD1,NA,TRBV28,TGTGCCAGCAGCTTGACAGGGGGAGGGGACGAGCAGTACTTC,CASSLTGGGDEQYF
TRBJ1-1,TRBD1,NA,TRBV5-6,TGTGCCAGCAGCTTCCGGACAGGCGTGAACACTGAAGCTTTCTTT,CASSFRTGVNTEAFF
TRBJ2-7,NA,NA,TRBV2,TGTGCCAGCAGTCGGTCCTGGGGCCCCTACGAGCAGTACTTC,CASSRSWGPYEQYF
TRBJ2-7,TRBD2,NA,TRBV2,TGTGCCAGTCGGGCGACGGCTAGCGGGGGAAATGAGCAGTACTTC,CASRATASGGNEQYF
TRBJ2-7,TRBD2,NA,TRBV19,TGTGCCAGTAGTATTTCAACTAGCGGGGTCTACGAGCAGTACTTC,CASSISTSGVYEQYF
TRBJ2-3,NA,NA,TRBV19,TGTGCCAGTAGGACGTCGGGGGATAGCACAGATACGCAGTATTTT,CASRTSGDSTDTQYF
TRBJ2-1,NA,few,TRBV3-1/TRBV3-2,TGTGCCAGCAGCCAGTCCTGGGGCACCGCCTACAATGAGCAGTTCTTC,CASSQSWGTAYNEQFF
TRBJ2-1,NA,once,TRBV11-3,TGTGCCAGCAGCTTAGGGGTGGGGACTCTCAATGAGCAGTTCTTC,CASSLGVGTLNEQFF
TRBJ2-3,TRBD1,NA,TRBV5-1,TGCGCCAGCGGACAGGGGGGAGGCACAGATACGCAGTATTTT,CASGQGGGTDTQYF
TRBJ1-2,NA,NA,TRBV7-2,TGTGCCAGCAGCTCGGCGGAACAGGAATATGGCTACACCTTC,CASSSAEQEYGYTF
TRBJ2-2,NA,NA,TRBV9,TGTGCCAGCAGCGCCCTCGGCAGGGAAGGTAACACCGGGGAGCTGTTTTTT,CASSALGREGNTGELFF
TRBJ2-2,TRBD1,NA,TRBV5-1,TGCGCCAGCAGCTTGCGGCAGGGGGCGACCGGGGAGCTGTTTTTT,CASSLRQGATGELFF
TRBJ1-1,TRBD1,NA,TRBV2,TGTGCCAGCAGTAGCGCGGGACAGCTGAACACTGAAGCTTTCTTT,CASSSAGQLNTEAFF
TRBJ2-1,NA,NA,TRBV5-6,TGTGCCAGCAGCTTAGCGGGTTCCGGAAATGAGCAGTTCTTC,CASSLAGSGNEQFF
TRBJ1-6,TRBD1,NA,TRBV7-3,TGTGCCAGCAGCTCAGGGACAGGGCAAAATTCACCCCTCCACTTT,CASSSGTGQNSPLHF
TRBJ2-7,NA,once,TRBV21-1,TGTGCCAGCAGCAAGGACAGGGCCCCCAACTACGAGCAGTACTTC,CASSKDRAPNYEQYF
TRBJ1-6,NA,NA,TRBV9,TGTGCCAGCAGCGTCCGGGAGAATTCACCCCTCCACTTT,CASSVRENSPLHF
TRBJ1-1,NA,NA,TRBV10-3,TGTGCCATCAGTGCGCAGGGCTTCACTGAAGCTTTCTTT,CAISAQGFTEAFF
TRBJ1-2,NA,once,TRBV4-1,TGCGCCAGCAGACGTGCGAGGGAAGGGAGCAACTATGGCTACACCTTC,CASRRAREGSNYGYTF
TRBJ1-2,NA,few,TRBV24-1,TGTGCCACCAGTGATCCCGGGACATTCTATGGCTACACCTTC,CATSDPGTFYGYTF
TRBJ1-5,NA,NA,TRBV6-5,TGTGCCAGCGCCGTAGGGATTACGGAGGATCAGCCCCAGCATTTT,CASAVGITEDQPQHF
TRBJ1-5,TRBD1,NA,TRBV13,TGTGCCAGCAGCTCGACAGGGGGCAATCAGCCCCAGCATTTT,CASSSTGGNQPQHF
TRBJ1-5,NA,NA,TRBV6-5,TGTGCCAGCAATCTTGGGGGAGGGAATCAGCCCCAGCATTTT,CASNLGGGNQPQHF
TRBJ2-1,TRBD1,NA,TRBV28,TGTGCCAGCAGTGATAGGGGGCTGGAGTTCTTC,CASSDRGLEFF
TRBJ2-3,TRBD1,NA,TRBV7-6,TGTGCCAGCAGCTTAGCACGAGGCGGGACAGGGGTGGCAGATACGCAGTATTTT,CASSLARGGTGVADTQYF
TRBJ2-7,NA,NA,TRBV19,TGTGCCAGTAGAGGACAGTACCCCTACGAGCAGTACTTC,CASRGQYPYEQYF
TRBJ2-1,TRBD2,NA,TRBV20-1,TGCAGTGCTAGTGGACTAGCGGGAGGGCCGGGCAATGAGCAGTTCTTC,CSASGLAGGPGNEQFF
TRBJ2-7,TRBD1,NA,TRBV27,TGTGCCAGCCTTGACCAGGGGGCCTACGAGCAGTACTTC,CASLDQGAYEQYF